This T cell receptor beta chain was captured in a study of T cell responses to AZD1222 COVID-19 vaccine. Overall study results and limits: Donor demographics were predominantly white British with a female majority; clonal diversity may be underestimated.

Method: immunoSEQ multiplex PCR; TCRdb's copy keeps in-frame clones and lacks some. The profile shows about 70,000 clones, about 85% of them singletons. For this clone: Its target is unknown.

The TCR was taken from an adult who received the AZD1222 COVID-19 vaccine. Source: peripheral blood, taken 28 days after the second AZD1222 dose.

The CDR3: CASSIPRDGNNEQFF. CDR3 nucleotide sequence: TGTGCCAGTAGTATCCCTCGGGACGGAAACAATGAGCAGTTCTTC. The V and J genes are TRBV19 and TRBJ2-1; D possibly matches TRBD1 or TRBD2 (5 bases each). V was trimmed by 3 bases and J by 5 bases, leaving 14 bases between them. CDR3 length: 15 residues. Germline lookup yields CDR1 LNHDA and CDR2 SQIVND (reference sequence).